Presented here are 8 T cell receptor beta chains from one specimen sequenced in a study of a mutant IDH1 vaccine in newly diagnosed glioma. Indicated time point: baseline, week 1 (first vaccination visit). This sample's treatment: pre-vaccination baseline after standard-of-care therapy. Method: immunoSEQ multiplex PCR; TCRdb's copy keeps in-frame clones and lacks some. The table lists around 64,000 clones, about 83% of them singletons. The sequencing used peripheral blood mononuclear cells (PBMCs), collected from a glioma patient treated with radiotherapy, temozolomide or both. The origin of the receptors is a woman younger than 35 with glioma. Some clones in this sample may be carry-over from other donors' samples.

The chain's CDR3 is CALRDRGNNEQFF. CDR3 sequence (DNA): TGTGCTTTAAGGGACAGGGGCAACAATGAGCAGTTCTTC. The chain uses TRBV10-3 and TRBJ2-1; 10 bases match TRBD1. Germline assignment: CDR1 ENHRY and CDR2 SYGVKD. CDR3 length: 13 residues.

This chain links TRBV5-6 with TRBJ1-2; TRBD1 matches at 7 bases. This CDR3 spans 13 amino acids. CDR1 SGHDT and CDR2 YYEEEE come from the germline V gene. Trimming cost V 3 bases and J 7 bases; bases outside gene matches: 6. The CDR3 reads CASSSYRGAGYTF. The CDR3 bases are TGTGCCAGCAGCTCCTACAGGGGAGCTGGCTACACCTTC.

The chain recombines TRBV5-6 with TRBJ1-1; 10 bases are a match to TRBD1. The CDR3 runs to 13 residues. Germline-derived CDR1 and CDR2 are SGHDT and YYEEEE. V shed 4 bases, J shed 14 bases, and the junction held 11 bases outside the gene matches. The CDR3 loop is CASSPGPDRGAFF. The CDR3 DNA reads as TGTGCCAGCAGCCCCGGCCCGGACAGGGGGGCCTTCTTT.

The CDR3 reads CASSLLTAGVGGNTIYF. In nucleotides, the CDR3 is TGTGCCAGCAGCTTATTAACGGCAGGGGTGGGAGGAAACACCATATATTTT. The chain is built from TRBV7-6 and TRBJ1-3, with D perhaps TRBD1 (6 bases). The CDR3 consists of 17 residues. Germline V lookup: CDR1 SGHVS, CDR2 FNYEAQ. Trimming took 2 bases from V and 4 from J, leaving 18 bases between them.

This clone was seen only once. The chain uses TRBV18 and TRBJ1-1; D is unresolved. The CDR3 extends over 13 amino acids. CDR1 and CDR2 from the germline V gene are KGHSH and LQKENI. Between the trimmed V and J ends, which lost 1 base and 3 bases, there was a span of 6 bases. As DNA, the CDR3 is TGTGCCAGCTCACCACTCCTGGACACTGAAGCTTTCTTT. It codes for CASSPLLDTEAFF.

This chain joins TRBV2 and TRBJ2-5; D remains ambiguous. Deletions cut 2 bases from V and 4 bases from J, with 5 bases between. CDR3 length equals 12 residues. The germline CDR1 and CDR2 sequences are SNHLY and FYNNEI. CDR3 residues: CASSELVETQYF. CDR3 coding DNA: TGTGCCAGCAGTGAATTGGTAGAGACCCAGTACTTC.

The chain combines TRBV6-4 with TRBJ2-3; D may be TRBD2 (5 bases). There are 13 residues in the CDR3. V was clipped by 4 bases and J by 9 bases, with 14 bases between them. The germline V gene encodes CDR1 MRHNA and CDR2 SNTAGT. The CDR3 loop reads CASSGKEGGTQYF. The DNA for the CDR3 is TGTGCCAGCAGTGGGAAGGAAGGAGGCACGCAGTATTTT.

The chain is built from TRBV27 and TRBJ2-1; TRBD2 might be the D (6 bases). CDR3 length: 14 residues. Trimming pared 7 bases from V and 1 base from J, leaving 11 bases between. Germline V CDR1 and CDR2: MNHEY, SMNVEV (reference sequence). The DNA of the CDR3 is TGTGCCAGCACCGCCGGGACTTCCTACAATGAGCAGTTCTTC. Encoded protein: CASTAGTSYNEQFF.